Listed here are 22 T cell receptor beta chains from one sample, sequenced in a study of OX40 agonist ivuxolimab in advanced cancers. Sequencing was performed with immunoSEQ multiplex PCR; in TCRdb, only in-frame clones are kept and a portion is missing. Of some 30,000 clones in the sample, approximately 89% were seen once. Sequences were derived from CD4+ or CD8+ T cells sorted from blood, sampled in a trial of the OX40 agonist ivuxolimab. These receptors all stem from an adult with an advanced solid tumor such as melanoma, head and neck, liver or kidney cancer.

The V gene is TRBV5-1, the J gene TRBJ1-4, with 7 bases aligning to TRBD1. Germline V CDR1 and CDR2: SGHRS, YFSETQ. The junction had 9 bases not matched to a gene; V was cut back by 3 bases and J by 4 bases. The length of the CDR3 is 16 residues. CDR3 loop: CASSSRPGQNNEKLFF. The CDR3 DNA is TGCGCCAGCAGCTCCCGGCCGGGACAGAATAATGAAAAACTGTTTTTT.

The V and J genes are TRBV5-1 and TRBJ2-7, with 13 positions matching TRBD2. The germline V gene encodes CDR1 SGHRS and CDR2 YFSETQ. The CDR3 totals 16 residues. With V trimmed by 4 bases and J by 3 bases, 7 bases remained unmatched. CDR3 loop: CASSPQLAGGLYEQYF. For the CDR3, the DNA is TGCGCCAGCAGCCCGCAACTAGCGGGAGGGCTCTACGAGCAGTACTTC.

The chain is built from TRBV2 and TRBJ1-2, with 10 bases that match TRBD1. Losses at the gene ends were 7 bases for V and 7 bases for J; bases not matched to a gene: 9. Germline CDR1 SNHLY, CDR2 FYNNEI. The CDR3 is made up of 14 amino acids. The CDR3 sequence: CASNRRDRGAGYTF. CDR3 bases: TGTGCCAGCAATCGCCGGGACAGGGGCGCTGGCTACACCTTC.

J is TRBJ1-5 and V is TRBV4-1, with D perhaps matching TRBD1 (6 bases). V lost 0 bases and J 5 bases, leaving 14 bases between the germline ends. The CDR3 loop spans 16 amino acids. Germline CDR1 reads MGHRA; CDR2 reads YSYEKL. The CDR3 nucleotides are TGCGCCAGCAGCCAAGATTCTGGGGGGGCTCATCAGCCCCAGCATTTT. This gives the protein CASSQDSGGAHQPQHF.

V and J are TRBV14 and TRBJ2-3; possible D gene TRBD2, 7 bases. Deletions cut 1 base from V and 4 bases from J, with 12 bases between. Germline CDR1 is SGHDN and CDR2 is FVKESK. CDR3 size: 15 residues. The chain's CDR3 is CASSQGRGPPDTQYF. The CDR3 bases are TGTGCCAGCAGCCAAGGGCGGGGGCCGCCAGATACGCAGTATTTT.

This CDR3 is CATGTSGSYEQYF. CDR3 nucleotide sequence: TGTGCCACCGGGACTAGCGGGAGTTACGAGCAGTACTTC. This chain connects TRBV19 to TRBJ2-7, with 14 bases aligning to TRBD2. The CDR3 runs 13 residues. V lost 10 bases, J lost 4 bases, and 3 bases stayed unmatched. Germline lookup yields CDR1 LNHDA and CDR2 SQIVND (reference sequence).

The V and J genes are TRBV7-8 and TRBJ1-4, with 7 positions matching TRBD1. The V gene end was trimmed by 4 bases and the J gene end by 4 bases; junction bases not matched to a gene: 6. The CDR3 has 15 residues. The germline V gene has CDR1 SGHVS and CDR2 FQNEAQ. The CDR3 loop is CASSSMTGSNEKLFF. In DNA form, the CDR3 reads TGTGCCAGCAGCTCCATGACAGGGAGTAATGAAAAACTGTTTTTT. The whole variable domain, remainder taken from reference TRBV7-8 and TRBJ1-4, is GAGVSQSPRYKVAKRGQDVALRCDPISGHVSLFWYQQALGQGPEFLTYFQNEAQLDKSGLPSDRFFAERPEGSVSTLKIQRTQQEDSAVYLCASSSMTGSNEKLFFGSGTQLSVL.

The rearrangement uses TRBV7-2 and TRBJ2-1; tentatively, D is TRBD2 (6 bases). V lost 2 bases to trimming and J lost 6 bases, with 11 bases between them. The CDR3 extends over 14 amino acids. Germline V gene lookup returns CDR1 SGHTA and CDR2 FQGNSA. CDR3 nucleotides: TGTGCCAGCAGCTTATGGCGGGGAAGCAATGAGCAGTTCTTC. Translation: CASSLWRGSNEQFF.

The chain carries TRBV5-1 and TRBJ1-1; TRBD1 might be the D (5 bases). CDR3 length: 14 residues. CDR1 is SGHRS and CDR2 is YFSETQ in the germline V gene. The V and J ends lost 4 bases and 1 base respectively, with 11 bases between them. The CDR3 sequence: CASSRDSGNTEAFF. The CDR3 DNA reads TGCGCCAGCAGCCGGGACTCAGGGAACACTGAAGCTTTCTTT.

The chain combines TRBV5-4 with TRBJ2-5; 13 positions match TRBD2. Trimming at V came to 4 bases and at J to 0 bases, leaving 3 bases not matched to a gene. The CDR3 has 16 amino acids. Germline CDR1 is SGHNT and CDR2 is YYREEE (reference sequence). CDR3 nucleotide sequence: TGTGCCAGCAGCAGGGGGACTAGCGGGAACCAAGAGACCCAGTACTTC. Translated: CASSRGTSGNQETQYF.

The gene calls are TRBV2 and TRBJ1-5; 12 bases are a match to TRBD1. CDR3 length: 16 residues. Germline assignment: CDR1 SNHLY and CDR2 FYNNEI. J was trimmed by 5 bases and V by 6 bases; bases with no gene match: 8. This chain's CDR3 is CASSPLGTGGDQPQHF. Here the CDR3 DNA reads TGTGCCAGCAGCCCTCTGGGGACAGGGGGCGATCAGCCCCAGCATTTT.

In its sample, this clone was seen once. The J gene is TRBJ2-4, the V gene TRBV5-6, with 7 bases matching TRBD1. V shed 3 bases and J 4 bases; nucleotides not matched to a gene: 10. The CDR3 is 16 amino acids. Per germline, CDR1 SGHDT and CDR2 YYEEEE. The CDR3 region is CASSSKPRGSKNIQYF. CDR3 sequence (DNA): TGTGCCAGCAGCTCAAAGCCCAGGGGGAGTAAAAACATTCAGTACTTC.

V usage is TRBV7-3 and J usage is TRBJ2-2, with unresolved D. Germline-derived CDR1 and CDR2 are SGHTA and FQGTGA. The V gene lost 5 bases and the J gene lost 7 bases, with 11 bases spanning the gap. The CDR3 covers 13 residues. In nucleotides, the CDR3 is TGTGCCAGCAGCCAGATCGTAGGCGGGGAGCTGTTTTTT. Amino acids: CASSQIVGGELFF.

This rearrangement joins TRBV5-1 to TRBJ2-3; no clear D. Germline V gene data show CDR1 as SGHRS and CDR2 as YFSETQ. The CDR3 is made up of 20 amino acids. The V end lost 0 bases, the J end lost 0 bases, and 23 bases lay between the germline ends. The CDR3 nucleotides read TGCGCCAGCAGCTTGGCTTCTAACACCCACAGCGCGAGGAGCACAGATACGCAGTATTTT. This encodes CASSLASNTHSARSTDTQYF.

V is TRBV7-2 and J is TRBJ2-1; D gene uncertain. The germline CDR1 and CDR2 sequences are SGHTA and FQGNSA. The CDR3 loop spans 13 amino acids. V was pared by 5 bases and J by 6 bases, with 11 bases between. The CDR3 nucleotides read TGTGCCAGCAGCCCCAGCAGGTCCAATGAGCAGTTCTTC. It specifies CASSPSRSNEQFF.

This chain uses TRBV6-6 with TRBJ1-5; possibly TRBD1 for D (6 bases). Trimming removed 2 bases at V and 0 bases at J, with 8 bases between. The V gene's germline CDR1 is MNHNY and CDR2 SVGAGI (reference sequence). CDR3 length: 15 amino acids. This CDR3 is CASSYMGASNQPQHF. The DNA of the CDR3 is TGTGCCAGCAGTTACATGGGGGCTAGCAATCAGCCCCAGCATTTT.

V usage is TRBV18 and J usage is TRBJ1-2; D is unclear. CDR1 and CDR2 from the germline V gene are KGHSH and LQKENI. The CDR3 runs to 13 residues. Trimming removed 5 bases from V and 3 bases from J, with 10 bases in between. Written as DNA, the CDR3 is TGTGCCAGCTCAAAAGGAGGCCACTATGGCTACACCTTC. The encoded protein is CASSKGGHYGYTF.

The chain joins TRBV7-2 to TRBJ2-3; D unclear. V dropped 5 bases and J dropped 11 bases, with 35 bases sitting between them. Germline V lookup: CDR1 SGHTA, CDR2 FQGNSA. The CDR3 runs to 19 residues. CDR3 region: CASSQAKTLGFGPRERQYF. The DNA of the CDR3 is TGTGCCAGCAGCCAGGCGAAGACATTGGGATTTGGGCCCCGTGAGAGGCAGTATTTT.

This rearrangement joins TRBV2 to TRBJ2-1, with 9 bases fitting TRBD1. V was clipped by 6 bases and J by 2 bases; unmatched bases: 8. The length of the CDR3 is 16 residues. Germline-derived CDR1 and CDR2 are SNHLY and FYNNEI. The CDR3 protein is CASSPDRGRTYNEQFF. The CDR3 bases are TGTGCCAGCAGCCCGGACAGGGGAAGGACCTACAATGAGCAGTTCTTC. Together with reference TRBV2 and TRBJ2-1, the CDR3 gives the full variable domain: EPEVTQTPSHQVTQMGQEVILRCVPISNHLYFYWYRQILGQKVEFLVSFYNNEISEKSEIFDDQFSVERPDGSNFTLKIRSTKLEDSAMYFCASSPDRGRTYNEQFFGPGTRLTVL.

The rearrangement links TRBV19 to TRBJ2-1; TRBD2 matches 12 bases. The CDR3 is made up of 15 amino acids. V lost 10 bases to trimming and J lost 3 bases; unmatched junction nucleotides: 7. CDR1 and CDR2 (germline): LNHDA, SQIVND (reference sequence). Here the CDR3 reads CATRLAGEFYNEQFF. In DNA, the CDR3 is TGTGCCACCCGACTAGCGGGAGAATTCTACAATGAGCAGTTCTTC. The whole variable domain, filled in from reference TRBV19 and TRBJ2-1, reads DGGITQSPKYLFRKEGQNVTLSCEQNLNHDAMYWYRQDPGQGLRLIYYSQIVNDFQKGDIAEGYSVSREKKESFPLTVTSAQKNPTAFYLCATRLAGEFYNEQFFGPGTRLTVL.

The rearrangement joins TRBV15 to TRBJ2-1; TRBD2 agrees at 12 bases. This CDR3 is 16 amino acids long. Unmatched junction bases numbered 6, after V lost 0 bases and J lost 9 bases. Looked up from germline, CDR1 is LNHNV and CDR2 is YYDKDF (reference sequence). CDR3 sequence reads: CATSRDLGLAGSEQFF. The CDR3 DNA reads TGTGCCACCAGCAGAGATCTGGGACTAGCGGGTTCTGAGCAGTTCTTC. The full variable domain, with the rest looked up from reference TRBV15 and TRBJ2-1, is DAMVIQNPRYQVTQFGKPVTLSCSQTLNHNVMYWYQQKSSQAPKLLFHYYDKDFNNEADTPDNFQSRRPNTSFCFLDIRSPGLGDTAMYLCATSRDLGLAGSEQFFGPGTRLTVL.

The chain joins TRBV30 to TRBJ2-7; no clear D gene. CDR3 size: 11 residues. Trimming cost V 7 bases and J 0 bases, with 7 bases left between them. CDR1 is GTSNPN and CDR2 is SVGIG in the germline V gene (reference sequence). The CDR3 protein is CASFVSYEQYF. The CDR3 DNA reads as TGTGCCTCTTTTGTCTCCTACGAGCAGTACTTC.